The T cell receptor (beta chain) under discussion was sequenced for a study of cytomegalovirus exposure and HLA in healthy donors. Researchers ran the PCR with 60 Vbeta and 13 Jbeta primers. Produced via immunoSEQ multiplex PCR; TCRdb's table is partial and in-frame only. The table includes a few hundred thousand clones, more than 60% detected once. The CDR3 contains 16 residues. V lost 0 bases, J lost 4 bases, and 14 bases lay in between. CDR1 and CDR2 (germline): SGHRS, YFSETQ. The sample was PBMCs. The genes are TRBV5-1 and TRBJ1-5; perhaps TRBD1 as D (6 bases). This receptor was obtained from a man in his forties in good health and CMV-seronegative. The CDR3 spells CASSLGSGAGNQPQHF. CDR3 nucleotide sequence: TGCGCCAGCAGCTTGGGGTCAGGGGCAGGGAATCAGCCCCAGCATTTT.